The rows below give T cell receptor beta chains drawn from one sample of a study of monozygotic twins with inflammatory bowel disease. Reanalyzing the 5' RACE reads, TCRdb keeps one entry per CDR3 protein, without DNA. This sample contains about 140,000 distinct CDR3 sequences. Sequenced material: blood. These TCRs come from a human donor with ulcerative colitis or Crohn's disease, or a healthy co-twin of an affected twin (not recorded which). Each CDR3 is given with its conserved first and last residue.

V gene	J gene	CDR3 protein
TRBV5-4	TRBJ2-1	CASSLYRGGNNEQFF
TRBV7-3	TRBJ2-5	CASSKGSEETQYF
TRBV5-1	TRBJ2-5	CASSLGGIDQETQYF
TRBV12-5	TRBJ2-2	CASGSGANTGELFF
TRBV5-1	TRBJ2-3	CASSLTGLGGDTQHF
TRBV20-1	TRBJ1-6	CSARDELTPYNSPLHF
TRBV5-1	TRBJ2-5	CASSLVGVVETQYF
TRBV5-1	TRBJ2-2	CASSLGFSSNTGELFF
TRBV7-2	TRBJ1-6	CASSNGQGENSPLHF
TRBV19	TRBJ1-4	CASSIPGRGRSNEKLFF
TRBV11-2	TRBJ2-3	CASSLGRGVGADTQYF
TRBV20-1	TRBJ2-2	CSGALTSGANTGELFF
TRBV20-1	TRBJ2-7	CSASYRADEQYF
TRBV25-1	TRBJ2-7	CASSEFVWGSYEQYF
TRBV7-3	TRBJ2-1	CASSAQWAGGVQFF
TRBV6-2/TRBV6-3	TRBJ2-1	CASSYNDVGRGHEQFF
TRBV7-2	TRBJ1-1	CASSSQAVDTEAFF
TRBV5-5	TRBJ2-2	CASIREAGPPGELFF
TRBV18	TRBJ2-3	CASSPVRLYTDTQYF
TRBV30	TRBJ2-1	CAWSPRRVYNEQFF
TRBV5-4	TRBJ2-3	CASSLQGALDTQYF
TRBV5-1	TRBJ2-3	CASSAGTSGESTDTQYF
TRBV7-2	TRBJ1-2	CASSLGVGRPNYGYTF
TRBV2	TRBJ1-2	CASSDRGRTNGYTF
TRBV4-1	TRBJ1-2	CASSQDPLGTVYGYTF
TRBV10-3	TRBJ2-7	CAISEFGTTSSYEQYF
TRBV6-1	TRBJ2-7	CASSENRGLGSYEQYF
TRBV9	TRBJ2-3	CASSPGGLANTDTQYF
TRBV6-5	TRBJ2-7	CASSYGTGAEYEQYF
TRBV7-6	TRBJ1-5	CASSPGDVSNQPQHF
TRBV5-1	TRBJ2-7	CASSGDSYYEQYF
TRBV27	TRBJ2-7	CASSLGVRDREKYEQYF
TRBV12-3/TRBV12-4	TRBJ1-1	CASSLKSLNTEAFF
TRBV20-1	TRBJ2-5	CSLDKNQETQYF
TRBV7-2	TRBJ1-5	CASSLGTGYQPQHF